One sample yielded the 18 T cell receptor beta chains listed below, sequenced in a study of blood T cell repertoires in COVID-19. Repertoires were generated with immunoSEQ multiplex PCR, while TCRdb's copy carries only in-frame clones and drops some. The sample holds approximately 220,000 clones, about 87% seen once. Sequencing was carried out using PBMCs or T cells enriched from blood (not recorded which). All receptors come from a woman in her 30s with acute COVID-19.

The rearrangement uses TRBV10-1 and TRBJ1-3; 7 nucleotides align to TRBD1. Per germline, CDR1 WNHNN and CDR2 SYGVQD (reference sequence). The CDR3 loop spans 14 amino acids. After removal of 10 bases from V and 5 bases from J, the junction contained 11 bases not matched to a gene. The CDR3 here is CAMKDRDGRNTIYF. The DNA for the CDR3 is TGCGCCATGAAAGACAGGGACGGGCGAAACACCATATATTTT.

This clone was recorded only once. CDR3 sequence (DNA): TGTGCCAGCAATAAGTGGCAGGGTGGGCAGTTCTTC. Protein sequence: CASNKWQGGQFF. This chain joins TRBV2 and TRBJ2-1, with D perhaps TRBD1 (5 bases). Germline V CDR1 and CDR2: SNHLY, FYNNEI. This CDR3 is 12 amino acids long. Trimming removed 7 bases from V and 12 bases from J, with 16 bases in between.

The chain combines TRBV19 with TRBJ2-5, with D perhaps TRBD1 (5 bases). From germline, CDR1 is LNHDA and CDR2 SQIVND (reference sequence). V lost 5 bases and J 2 bases, leaving 9 bases between the germline ends. The CDR3 is 13 amino acids. The CDR3 is CASSPTDQETQYF. The DNA for the CDR3 is TGTGCCAGTAGTCCGACAGATCAAGAGACCCAGTACTTC.

V and J are TRBV6-5 and TRBJ1-1, with a tentative D call TRBD1 (6 bases). Germline V gene lookup returns CDR1 MNHEY and CDR2 SVGAGI. This CDR3 has 14 residues. V lost 4 bases and J lost 11, with 20 bases in between. The CDR3 loop is CASSSRGGPSGAFF. The CDR3 DNA follows: TGTGCCAGCAGTTCCCGGGGGGGCCCCTCGGGGGCTTTCTTT.

This chain joins TRBV9 and TRBJ1-2; D gene unclear. CDR3 length equals 12 residues. V was shortened by 7 bases and J by 3 bases, with 10 bases between the two germline ends. CDR1 and CDR2 from the germline V gene are SGDLS and YYNGEE. CDR3 residues: CASFGIDYGYTF. DNA for the CDR3: TGTGCCAGCTTCGGGATAGACTATGGCTACACCTTC.

As for this clone: At the DNA level, this CDR3 is encoded by other sequences in the same sample as well. V and J are TRBV4-1 and TRBJ1-1, with 9 bases lining up with TRBD1. Trimming at V came to 2 bases and at J to 2 bases, leaving 3 bases not matched to a gene. Germline V gene sequence: CDR1 MGHRA, CDR2 YSYEKL. The CDR3 totals 15 residues. The CDR3 region has the DNA TGCGCCAGCAGCCAACCGGGACAGGGAAACACTGAAGCTTTCTTT. Protein sequence: CASSQPGQGNTEAFF.

This chain joins TRBV19 and TRBJ2-1, with D tentatively TRBD1 (5 bases). Between the trimmed V and J ends, which lost 2 bases and 9 bases, there was a span of 8 bases. CDR3 length: 12 residues. Germline V gene data show CDR1 as LNHDA and CDR2 as SQIVND (reference sequence). In DNA, the CDR3 is TGTGCCAGTAGTATAATGGGGCTTGAGCAGTTCTTC. Translated, it gives CASSIMGLEQFF.

The chain has TRBV5-5 and TRBJ2-1; 9 bases fit TRBD1. The trim removed 1 base at V and 1 base at J, leaving 6 bases unmatched. The CDR3 has 17 amino acids. Germline values: CDR1 SGHKS, CDR2 YYEKEE (reference sequence). The CDR3 here is CASSLWAGTGSYNEQFF. As DNA, the CDR3 is TGTGCCAGCAGCTTGTGGGCGGGGACAGGGTCCTACAATGAGCAGTTCTTC.

The chain has TRBV12-5 and TRBJ2-7; D is ambiguous. Germline CDR1 reads LGHNT; CDR2 reads FRNRAP. This CDR3 is built from 12 residues. V lost 4 bases to trimming and J lost 7 bases, with 11 bases between them. The CDR3 region is CASGSPLREQYF. For the CDR3, the DNA is TGTGCTAGTGGTTCCCCCTTGAGAGAGCAGTACTTC.

V is TRBV7-9 and J is TRBJ2-7; 8 nucleotides agree with TRBD1. The CDR3 runs 18 residues. V trimming: 5 bases; J trimming: 2 bases; junction bases outside the gene matches: 17. Germline values: CDR1 SEHNR, CDR2 FQNEAQ (reference sequence). The CDR3 nucleotides read TGTGCCAGCAGCCCTCGTAGACAGGGGCTAAGGGTCCCCTACGAGCAGTACTTC. Protein product: CASSPRRQGLRVPYEQYF.

The V and J genes are TRBV7-2 and TRBJ1-6; D gene ambiguous. The CDR3 is made up of 13 amino acids. V was trimmed by 1 base and J by 8 bases, leaving 6 bases between them. From germline, CDR1 is SGHTA and CDR2 FQGNSA. This chain's CDR3 is CASSLGGHSPLHF. CDR3 in DNA: TGTGCCAGCAGCTTAGGTGGGCATTCACCCCTCCACTTT.

V and J are TRBV7-9 and TRBJ1-6; 10 positions agree with TRBD1. The germline V gene encodes CDR1 SEHNR and CDR2 FQNEAQ (reference sequence). The CDR3 has 15 residues. With V trimmed by 5 bases and J by 9 bases, 7 bases remained unmatched. CDR3 amino acids: CASSLQTGGSSPLHF. CDR3 DNA: TGTGCCAGCAGCCTACAGACAGGGGGCAGTTCACCCCTCCACTTT.

The V gene is TRBV11-2, the J gene TRBJ1-2; 9 bases agree with TRBD1. CDR3 length: 15 residues. V gave up 5 bases and J gave up 4 bases; unmatched junction bases: 8. Germline V CDR1 and CDR2: SGHAT, FQNNGV. Here the CDR3 reads CASSHNRGPPYGYTF. The DNA for the CDR3 is TGTGCCAGCAGCCACAACAGGGGGCCCCCCTATGGCTACACCTTC.

The genes are TRBV7-8 and TRBJ1-3, with 7 bases that match TRBD1. The CDR3 is made up of 15 amino acids. The V and J ends lost 5 bases and 3 bases, in that order; junction bases with no gene match: 7. Germline CDR1 reads SGHVS; CDR2 reads FQNEAQ. The CDR3 loop reads CASSLYRGDGNTIYF. The CDR3 DNA sequence: TGTGCCAGCAGCCTTTACAGGGGAGATGGAAACACCATATATTTT.

The rearrangement links TRBV5-1 to TRBJ2-2; 10 bases align to TRBD2. Germline V gives CDR1 SGHRS, CDR2 YFSETQ. Unmatched junction bases numbered 9, after V lost 4 bases and J lost 6 bases. This CDR3 is built from 16 residues. The CDR3 DNA is TGCGCCAGCAGCCTGAGGAGCGGGGGGGCTGCCGGGGAGCTGTTTTTT. Translated: CASSLRSGGAAGELFF.

The CDR3 DNA reads TGTGCCTGGAGTGTACGGAGCGGTTGGCAGTTCTTC. This translates into CAWSVRSGWQFF. This chain joins TRBV30 and TRBJ2-1, with D perhaps matching TRBD2 (5 bases). There are 12 residues in the CDR3. The germline gives CDR1 GTSNPN, CDR2 SVGIG (reference sequence). V was trimmed by 0 bases and J by 12 bases, leaving 12 bases between them.

The chain couples TRBV5-4 to TRBJ2-1; no clear D. Germline values: CDR1 SGHNT, CDR2 YYREEE (reference sequence). Between the trimmed V and J ends, which lost 2 bases and 0 bases, there was a span of 9 bases. This CDR3 has 15 residues. CDR3 region: CASSFDTSSYNEQFF. In DNA, the CDR3 is TGTGCCAGCAGCTTTGACACGAGCTCCTACAATGAGCAGTTCTTC.

The chain couples TRBV27 to TRBJ1-3, with D maybe TRBD1 (5 bases). From germline, CDR1 is MNHEY and CDR2 SMNVEV (reference sequence). This CDR3 region has 17 residues. The ends were cut back, 0 bases at V and 6 bases at J, with 18 bases in the middle. The DNA of the CDR3 is TGTGCCAGCAGTTTATCTCCTCCAGGGTCGCTGACAAACACCATATATTTT. It translates to CASSLSPPGSLTNTIYF.